This is a list of T cell receptor beta chains from one sample in a study of shared clonotypes between healthy human individuals. This table comes from immunoSEQ multiplex PCR, and its TCRdb copy is limited to in-frame clones, with some not included. The sample yields some 1,900,000 clones, approximately 94% seen once. The specimen was naive CD8+ T cells sorted from blood. The receptors come from a young man in good health. Each CDR3 is given with its conserved first and last residue. The order of the fields is CDR3 protein, V gene, CDR3 length, J gene.

CDR3: CASSFSGFPEAFF
V: TRBV5-4
length: 13
J: TRBJ1-1

CDR3: CATSGWDRGLGTGELFF
V: TRBV15
length: 17
J: TRBJ2-2

CDR3: CASSPFSGEQYF
V: TRBV7-9
length: 12
J: TRBJ2-7

CDR3: CASSVEGAYGYTF
V: TRBV6-5
length: 13
J: TRBJ1-2

CDR3: CASSRGDREGEKLFF
V: TRBV4-3
length: 15
J: TRBJ1-4

CDR3: CASSLGLAGGLETQYF
V: TRBV28
length: 16
J: TRBJ2-5

CDR3: CASSLGGVAGADTQYF
V: TRBV5-4
length: 16
J: TRBJ2-3

CDR3: CAWKDRGSNQPQHF
V: TRBV30
length: 14
J: TRBJ1-5

CDR3: CASSFPGQGYEQYF
V: TRBV18
length: 14
J: TRBJ2-7

CDR3: CASSEWEGIQETQYF
V: TRBV25-1
length: 15
J: TRBJ2-5

CDR3: CAWSVAGAYEQYF
V: TRBV30
length: 13
J: TRBJ2-7

CDR3: CASSLSAPSGVSYEQYF
V: TRBV27
length: 17
J: TRBJ2-7

CDR3: CASSQPAGETQYF
V: TRBV4-1
length: 13
J: TRBJ2-5

CDR3: CASSIGQNSYEQYF
V: TRBV19
length: 14
J: TRBJ2-7

CDR3: CATSGENQPQHF
V: TRBV15
length: 12
J: TRBJ1-5

CDR3: CASSQALGGLQETQYF
V: TRBV4-1
length: 16
J: TRBJ2-5

CDR3: CASSYSDRLENEQFF
V: TRBV6-5
length: 15
J: TRBJ2-1

CDR3: CASSGGTGVITYEQYF
V: TRBV2
length: 16
J: TRBJ2-7

CDR3: CASSFPDKGYEQYF
V: TRBV7-9
length: 14
J: TRBJ2-7

CDR3: CASSSAGPDYEQYF
V: TRBV11-2
length: 14
J: -

CDR3: CASSDFTGSSPLHF
V: TRBV2
length: 14
J: TRBJ1-6

CDR3: CSAIPGLATGGELFF
V: TRBV29-1
length: 15
J: TRBJ2-2

CDR3: CASGGGAEANVLTF
V: TRBV21-1
length: 14
J: TRBJ2-6

CDR3: CASSLEADPTSYTGELFF
V: TRBV7-9
length: 18
J: TRBJ2-2

CDR3: CATSSSLGEQYF
V: TRBV15
length: 12
J: TRBJ2-7

CDR3: CASSQAEASVLTF
V: TRBV4-1
length: 13
J: TRBJ2-6

CDR3: CASSGDGHYEQYF
V: TRBV9
length: 13
J: TRBJ2-7

CDR3: CSVVTGYGTEAFF
V: TRBV29-1
length: 13
J: TRBJ1-1

CDR3: CASSQDTAGASYEQYF
V: TRBV4-1
length: 16
J: TRBJ2-7

CDR3: CASSQDRDRVSGNTEAFF
V: TRBV4-1
length: 18
J: TRBJ1-1

CDR3: CAWSTGQSYEQYF
V: TRBV30
length: 13
J: TRBJ2-7

CDR3: CATSRDLGTAYEQYF
V: TRBV15
length: 15
J: TRBJ2-7

CDR3: CASSDRTGGASYEQYF
V: TRBV18
length: 16
J: TRBJ2-7

CDR3: CASSEVQGAYGYTF
V: TRBV6-1
length: 14
J: TRBJ1-2

CDR3: CASSLWSSYEQYF
V: TRBV5-6
length: 13
J: TRBJ2-7

CDR3: CASSLEGDETQYF
V: TRBV13
length: 13
J: TRBJ2-5

CDR3: CASSLGGASSYGYTF
V: TRBV27
length: 15
J: TRBJ1-2

CDR3: CASSVGSGDWETQYF
V: TRBV9
length: 15
J: TRBJ2-5

CDR3: CASSEGVGGLGDQPQHF
V: TRBV6-1
length: 17
J: TRBJ1-5

CDR3: CASSFDRGGYGYTF
V: TRBV27
length: 14
J: TRBJ1-2

CDR3: CASSSMRGPDQPQHF
V: TRBV5-6
length: 15
J: TRBJ1-5

CDR3: CASSGEDRADSPLHF
V: TRBV6-5
length: 15
J: TRBJ1-6

CDR3: CASSVTAGELFF
V: TRBV9
length: 12
J: TRBJ2-2

CDR3: CASSLEIRAGELFF
V: TRBV11-2
length: 14
J: TRBJ2-2

CDR3: CASSQGPGQGKEKLFF
V: TRBV4-1
length: 16
J: TRBJ1-4

CDR3: CASSPGLAATDTQYF
V: TRBV4-1
length: 15
J: TRBJ2-3

CDR3: CASTGATYGYTF
V: TRBV7-9
length: 12
J: TRBJ1-2

CDR3: CSAGLDNEQFF
V: TRBV29-1
length: 11
J: TRBJ2-1

CDR3: CASSQRTGGEYGYTF
V: TRBV4-1
length: 15
J: TRBJ1-2

CDR3: CASSPRGLNTEAFF
V: TRBV7-8
length: 14
J: TRBJ1-1

CDR3: CATTLLGAGGQETQYF
V: TRBV7-9
length: 16
J: TRBJ2-5

CDR3: CASSASKGERTYEQYF
V: TRBV27
length: 16
J: TRBJ2-7

CDR3: CASSFTPGQGIGELFF
V: TRBV7-9
length: 16
J: TRBJ2-2

CDR3: CASLPEGGSTGELFF
V: TRBV5-1
length: 15
J: TRBJ2-2

CDR3: CASSLGRGSGETQYF
V: TRBV27
length: 15
J: TRBJ2-5